The 14 T cell receptor beta chains reported below all come from one sample, sequenced in a study of regulatory T cells in long-lasting Graves disease. Arm-PCR with iRepertoire HTBI primers amplified the CDR3 regions for these TCR beta libraries. TCRdb fed the multiplex PCR reads into MiXCR, producing one record per CDR3 protein. The data hold about 360,000 distinct CDR3 sequences, with about a sixth observed a single time. Time point indicated: newly diagnosed GD, antithyroid drugs for less than 3 months. TCR sequences were obtained from RNA taken from PBMCs. The same data also went into a second study, on T cells in Graves' hyperthyroidism and ophthalmopathy.

Sequences were derived from peripheral blood mononuclear cells (PBMCs), sampled at new diagnosis, from a patient treated with antithyroid drugs. The receptors stem from a woman aged 18-29 years with Graves disease.

A note on this clonotype: A much larger clone is a single base away; this may be a read error. This chain joins TRBV4-2 and TRBJ1-1; TRBD1 might be the D (5 bases). CDR1 is LGHNA, CDR2 YNFKEQ, per germline. CDR3 size: 14 residues. The CDR3 region is CASGQSSGDTEAFF. For the CDR3, the DNA is TGTGCCAGCGGCCAATCATCGGGGGACACTGAAGCTTTCTTT.

This clonotype occurred many times. The gene calls are TRBV30 and TRBJ2-7; D is possibly TRBD2 (5 bases). V lost 5 bases and J lost 3, with 17 bases in between. The CDR3 is 14 residues long. The germline V gene has CDR1 GTSNPN and CDR2 SVGIG (reference sequence). This CDR3 reads CAWEGSGTNYEQYF. The CDR3 region has the DNA TGTGCCTGGGAAGGGTCGGGAACAAACTACGAGCAGTACTTC.

This clonotype has a count of ten or more. V and J are TRBV4-1 and TRBJ2-7; D might be TRBD1 or TRBD2, each matching 5 bases. The CDR3 is 15 amino acids. The ends were cut back, 4 bases at V and 2 bases at J, with 15 bases in the middle. CDR1 MGHRA and CDR2 YSYEKL come from the germline V gene. CDR3 nucleotides: TGCGCCAGCAGCCCCGAGTGGGACGGGGCCTACGAGCAGTACTTC. Translating gives CASSPEWDGAYEQYF.

This clonotype was recorded many times. V gene TRBV6-1 combines with J gene TRBJ2-1; perhaps TRBD1 as D (8 bases). Germline V lookup: CDR1 MNHNS, CDR2 SASEGT. Trimming pared 6 bases from V and 5 bases from J, leaving 14 bases between. The CDR3 has 14 residues. In nucleotides, the CDR3 is TGTGCCAGCAGCCGGACAGGGAGGGACAATGAGCAGTTCTTC. As protein: CASSRTGRDNEQFF.

Regarding this clonotype: This may come from a read error, since a much larger clone is one base off. This chain joins TRBV11-2 and TRBJ2-1, with TRBD2 identical over 14 bases. Trimming took 5 bases from V and 8 from J; bases not matched to a gene: 14. Germline CDR1 and CDR2: SGHAT and FQNNGV. The length of the CDR3 is 18 residues. The CDR3 is CASSPGLAGGKKDDEQFF. The CDR3 DNA follows: TGTGCCAGCAGCCCTGGACTAGCGGGAGGCAAAAAAGACGATGAGCAGTTCTTC.

There are many counts of this clonotype. The chain combines TRBV28 with TRBJ1-5, with TRBD1 matching over 10 bases. The CDR3 has 15 residues. With V trimmed by 6 bases and J by 6 bases, 8 bases remained unmatched. The germline V gene encodes CDR1 MDHEN and CDR2 SYDVKM. CDR3 sequence (DNA): TGTGCCAGCAGGGGCGGACAGGGGGAAAGTCAGCCCCAGCATTTT. Residues: CASRGGQGESQPQHF.

This clonotype was counted ten times or more. DNA for the CDR3: TGTGCCAGCAGCCCTGGGACTAGCGGGGGGTCCTACGAGCAGTACTTC. Residues: CASSPGTSGGSYEQYF. The chain carries TRBV13 and TRBJ2-7, with 15 bases that match TRBD2. The CDR3 length is 16 residues. V lost 5 bases to trimming and J lost 1 base; unmatched junction nucleotides: 3. CDR1 is PRHDT and CDR2 is FYEKMQ in the germline V gene (reference sequence).

This clonotype was detected a few times. This sequence joins TRBV6-5 and TRBJ1-2, with D perhaps matching TRBD1 (5 bases). The germline V gene has CDR1 MNHEY and CDR2 SVGAGI. This CDR3 comprises 15 residues. Trimming took 4 bases from V and 2 from J, leaving 14 bases between them. The CDR3 region has the DNA TGTGCCAGCAGTTGGGACGGAGGAGACAACTATGGCTACACCTTC. Translation: CASSWDGGDNYGYTF.

This clonotype was counted many times. The chain recombines TRBV5-1 with TRBJ2-1; 7 nucleotides align to TRBD2. The CDR3 consists of 15 residues. Germline V gene data show CDR1 as SGHRS and CDR2 as YFSETQ. V dropped 0 bases and J dropped 6; count of bases not matched to a gene: 6. In nucleotides, the CDR3 is TGCGCCAGCAGCTTGGGGGCGGGAGCGGTCAATGAGCAGTTCTTC. Residues: CASSLGAGAVNEQFF.

The chain employs TRBV19 and TRBJ1-5; 8 bases are a match to TRBD1. The V gene end was trimmed by 5 bases and the J gene end by 2 bases; junction bases not matched to a gene: 11. This CDR3 is 17 amino acids long. Germline loops: CDR1 LNHDA, CDR2 SQIVND (reference sequence). CDR3 nucleotides: TGTGCCAGTAGTTTTTTAATTGGACAGGGAGGCAATCAGCCCCAGCATTTT. Amino acids: CASSFLIGQGGNQPQHF.

About this clonotype: Its ends do not fully match the called genes, so a read error is possible. The chain is built from TRBV7-9 and TRBJ1-5; the D is unclear. The CDR3 totals 13 residues. Germline V gene sequence: CDR1 SEHNR, CDR2 FQNEAQ (reference sequence). The CDR3 spells CVSSWEGNQPQHF. The CDR3 DNA follows: TGTGTCAGCAGCTGGGAAGGCAATCAGCCCCAGCATTTT. Variable domain in full (rest from reference TRBV7-9 and TRBJ1-5): DTGVSQNPRHKITKRGQNVTFRCDPISEHNRLYWYRQTLGQGPEFLTYFQNEAQLEKSRLLSDRFSAERPKGSFSTLEIQRTEQGDSAMYLCVSSWEGNQPQHFGDGTRLSIL.

The chain employs TRBV5-1 and TRBJ2-7; the match to TRBD2 covers 7 bases. CDR3 length: 14 amino acids. CDR1 is SGHRS and CDR2 is YFSETQ in the germline V gene. Trimming took 4 bases from V and 5 from J; bases not matched to a gene: 9. The chain's CDR3 is CASSGEGFGNEQYF. The CDR3 nucleotides are TGCGCCAGCAGCGGGGAGGGTTTTGGGAACGAGCAGTACTTC.

Many counts were recorded for this clonotype. This chain joins TRBV3-1 and TRBJ2-2; 8 nucleotides match TRBD2. Germline V lookup: CDR1 LGHDT, CDR2 YNNKEL (reference sequence). The CDR3 has 16 residues. J lost 1 base, V lost 1 base, and 2 bases had no gene match. For the CDR3, the DNA is TGTGCCAGCAGCCAAGGGCTAGCGGGGAACACCGGGGAGCTGTTTTTT. The encoded protein is CASSQGLAGNTGELFF.

A few counts support this clonotype. This chain connects TRBV20-1 to TRBJ2-2, with 7 bases that match TRBD2. Per the germline V gene, CDR1 is DFQATT and CDR2 is SNEGSKA (reference sequence). V gave up 3 bases and J gave up 3 bases; unmatched junction bases: 13. This CDR3 has 17 residues. In DNA, the CDR3 is TGCAGTGCTAGGGGTCCGACCGCGGGAGTGCACACCGGGGAGCTGTTTTTT. Protein: CSARGPTAGVHTGELFF.